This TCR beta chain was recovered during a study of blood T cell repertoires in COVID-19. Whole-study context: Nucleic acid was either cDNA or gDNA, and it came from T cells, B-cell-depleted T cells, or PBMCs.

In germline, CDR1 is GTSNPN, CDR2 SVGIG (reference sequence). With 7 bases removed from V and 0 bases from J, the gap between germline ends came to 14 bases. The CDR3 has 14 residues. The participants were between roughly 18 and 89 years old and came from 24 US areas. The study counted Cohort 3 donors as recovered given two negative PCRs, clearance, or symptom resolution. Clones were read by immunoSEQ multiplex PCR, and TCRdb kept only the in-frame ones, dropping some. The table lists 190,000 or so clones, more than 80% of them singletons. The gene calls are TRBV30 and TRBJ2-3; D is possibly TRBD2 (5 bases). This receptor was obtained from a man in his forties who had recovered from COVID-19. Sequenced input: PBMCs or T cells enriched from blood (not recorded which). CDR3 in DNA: TGTGCCTCGTCGGGGAATGGAAGCACAGATACGCAGTATTTT. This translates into CASSGNGSTDTQYF.